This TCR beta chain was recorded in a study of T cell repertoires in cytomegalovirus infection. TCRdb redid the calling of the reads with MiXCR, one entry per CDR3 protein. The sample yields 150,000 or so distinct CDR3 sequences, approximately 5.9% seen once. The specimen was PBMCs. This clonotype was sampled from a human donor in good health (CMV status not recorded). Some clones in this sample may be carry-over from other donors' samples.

The CDR3 DNA follows: TGTGCCAGCAGCTTACGGTCCGGGACAGACGAAAAACTGTTTTTT. This translates into CASSLRSGTDEKLFF. The rearrangement joins TRBV7-2 to TRBJ1-4; TRBD1 agrees at 7 bases. Germline-derived CDR1 and CDR2 are SGHTA and FQGNSA. The V gene end was trimmed by 2 bases and the J gene end by 8 bases; junction bases not matched to a gene: 8. The CDR3 covers 15 residues. Variable domain in full (rest from reference TRBV7-2 and TRBJ1-4): GAGVSQSPSNKVTEKGKDVELRCDPISGHTALYWYRQSLGQGLEFLIYFQGNSAPDKSGLPSDRFSAERTGGSVSTLTIQRTQQEDSAVYLCASSLRSGTDEKLFFGSGTQLSVL.